These 29 T cell receptor beta chains came from one sample sequenced in a study of blood T cell repertoires in COVID-19. Profiling relied on immunoSEQ multiplex PCR, and the TCRdb table lists in-frame clones only, not all of them. The top ten hold 9.4% of the sample, which has about 280,000 clones, 83% seen once. Sequencing input: peripheral blood. The receptors were sampled from a woman between 45 and 65 years old who had recovered from COVID-19.

The chain joins TRBV28 to TRBJ2-7; the match to TRBD2 covers 10 bases. V was pared by 7 bases and J by 6 bases, with 9 bases of the junction left unmatched. The CDR3 consists of 14 residues. Germline-derived CDR1 and CDR2 are MDHEN and SYDVKM. In DNA, the CDR3 is TGTGCCAGCACAAGCGGGAGGGCCCGCGGCGAGCAGTACTTC. It encodes CASTSGRARGEQYF.

The chain uses TRBV5-1 and TRBJ1-3; D is perhaps TRBD1 (5 bases). V shed 4 bases and J shed 9 bases, with 23 bases lying between them. CDR1 is SGHRS and CDR2 is YFSETQ in the germline V gene. The length of the CDR3 is 16 residues. The CDR3 nucleotides are TGCGCCAGCAGCGACGTTCGTGGTCTACCCGGGGGCACCATATATTTT. Its translation: CASSDVRGLPGGTIYF.

The chain carries TRBV7-6 and TRBJ1-5; 12 bases are a match to TRBD1. The CDR3 runs to 14 residues. The germline V gene has CDR1 SGHVS and CDR2 FNYEAQ. With V trimmed by 8 bases and J by 3 bases, 2 bases remained unmatched. CDR3 bases: TGTGCCAGCGGGACAGGGGGCCACAATCAGCCCCAGCATTTT. This sequence encodes CASGTGGHNQPQHF.

V and J are TRBV4-2 and TRBJ1-6; the D is unclear. CDR1 and CDR2 from the germline V gene are LGHNA and YNFKEQ. V was cut by 1 base and J by 4 bases, with 17 bases left in between. This CDR3 comprises 18 residues. CDR3 bases: TGTGCCAGCAGCCAAGTGGGCCGACAACAGAATTATAATTCACCCCTCCACTTT. The encoded protein is CASSQVGRQQNYNSPLHF.

The genes are TRBV28 and TRBJ1-4; D might be TRBD1 (6 bases). The CDR3 covers 15 residues. Trimming removed 5 bases from V and 4 bases from J, with 14 bases in between. Germline V gene sequence: CDR1 MDHEN, CDR2 SYDVKM. DNA for the CDR3: TGTGCCAGCAGTCCTCGGACAGCACTTAATGAAAAACTGTTTTTT. Encoded protein: CASSPRTALNEKLFF. Combining the CDR3 with reference TRBV28 and TRBJ1-4 gives the whole variable domain DVKVTQSSRYLVKRTGEKVFLECVQDMDHENMFWYRQDPGLGLRLIYFSYDVKMKEKGDIPEGYSVSREKKERFSLILESASTNQTSMYLCASSPRTALNEKLFFGSGTQLSVL.

This chain uses TRBV28 with TRBJ2-1; 8 bases align to TRBD2. CDR3 length equals 15 residues. V lost 6 bases to trimming and J lost 7 bases; unmatched junction nucleotides: 11. Germline CDR1 MDHEN, CDR2 SYDVKM. The CDR3 region is CASRPVAGTWNEQFF. CDR3 nucleotides: TGTGCCAGCAGACCCGTAGCGGGGACTTGGAATGAGCAGTTCTTC.

The V and J genes are TRBV28 and TRBJ1-4; 9 nucleotides align to TRBD1. Germline lookup yields CDR1 MDHEN and CDR2 SYDVKM. Trimming cost V 4 bases and J 3 bases; bases outside gene matches: 3. The CDR3 spans 15 residues. The chain's CDR3 is CASSSGQGSNEKLFF. The DNA of the CDR3 is TGTGCCAGCAGTTCGGGACAGGGCTCTAATGAAAAACTGTTTTTT.

This clone appeared once. The gene calls are TRBV29-1 and TRBJ1-3; D possibly corresponds to TRBD1 (5 bases). The V gene lost 5 bases and the J gene lost 0 bases, with 17 bases spanning the gap. The CDR3 spans 16 residues. The V gene's germline CDR1 is SQVTM and CDR2 ANQGSEA. CDR3 nucleotides: TGCAGCGTTTCGTTAGCAGGGAAGATCTCTGGAAACACCATATATTTT. Translated: CSVSLAGKISGNTIYF.

There are a few counts of this clone. V and J are TRBV9 and TRBJ1-5; D unresolved. CDR1 is SGDLS, CDR2 YYNGEE, per germline. Trimming stripped 0 bases from V and 2 bases from J, with 9 bases between. CDR3 length: 15 amino acids. The CDR3 loop is CASSVGGQGNQPQHF. CDR3 DNA sequence: TGTGCCAGCAGCGTAGGAGGGCAGGGCAATCAGCCCCAGCATTTT. Supplemented by reference TRBV9 and TRBJ1-5, the full variable domain reads DSGVTQTPKHLITATGQRVTLRCSPRSGDLSVYWYQQSLDQGLQFLIQYYNGEERAKGNILERFSAQQFPDLHSELNLSSLELGDSALYFCASSVGGQGNQPQHFGDGTRLSIL.

The chain has TRBV5-5 and TRBJ1-6; no definite D call. This CDR3 is 16 amino acids long. V was clipped by 0 bases and J by 0 bases, with 7 bases between them. Germline values: CDR1 SGHKS, CDR2 YYEKEE (reference sequence). Here the CDR3 DNA reads TGTGCCAGCAGCTTGGGAGGCAGCTCCTATAATTCACCCCTCCACTTT. Encoded protein: CASSLGGSSYNSPLHF.

Only a few counts were recorded for this clone. V usage is TRBV5-8 and J usage is TRBJ2-7, with 10 bases identical to TRBD1. V was clipped by 4 bases and J by 3 bases; unmatched bases: 4. Germline-derived CDR1 and CDR2 are SGHTS and YDEGEE. This CDR3 has 14 amino acids. The CDR3, as DNA: TGTGCCAGCAGCCAGGGACAGGGGCTCTACGAGCAGTACTTC. It encodes CASSQGQGLYEQYF.

In its sample, this clone was seen many times. This specimen includes other DNA sequences encoding the same CDR3. V is TRBV2 and J is TRBJ1-5; D gene uncertain. Germline V gives CDR1 SNHLY, CDR2 FYNNEI. Trimming shortened V by 7 bases and J by 4 bases, and 17 bases separated the two germline ends. This CDR3 contains 15 residues. The CDR3 DNA follows: TGTGCCAGCACAGCAGAGGGTCTGGGAAATCAGCCCCAGCATTTT. It is translated as CASTAEGLGNQPQHF.

Details on this clone: In the same sample, other DNA sequences code for this CDR3. J is TRBJ1-1 and V is TRBV9; D ambiguous. This CDR3 contains 14 residues. Germline CDR1 and CDR2: SGDLS and YYNGEE. Trimming took off 0 bases at V and 1 base at J, with 7 bases between the two ends. The CDR3 spells CASSVVSANTEAFF. DNA for the CDR3: TGTGCCAGCAGCGTAGTCAGCGCGAACACTGAAGCTTTCTTT.

The chain couples TRBV4-2 to TRBJ2-3; no firm D call. With 1 base removed from V and 6 bases from J, the gap between germline ends came to 8 bases. The CDR3 has 13 amino acids. Germline values: CDR1 LGHNA, CDR2 YNFKEQ. The CDR3 protein is CASSQVRQDTQYF. The CDR3 DNA follows: TGTGCCAGCAGCCAAGTCCGCCAGGATACGCAGTATTTT.

The V call is TRBV5-5, the J call TRBJ2-7; 7 nucleotides align to TRBD1. V lost 4 bases to trimming and J lost 1 base; unmatched junction nucleotides: 8. Germline V gene data show CDR1 as SGHKS and CDR2 as YYEKEE (reference sequence). The CDR3 spans 15 residues. The CDR3 sequence is CASSPGGMGSYEQYF. The CDR3 DNA reads as TGTGCCAGCAGCCCAGGGGGTATGGGGTCCTACGAGCAGTACTTC.

The V call is TRBV28, the J call TRBJ2-7; possible D gene TRBD1, 5 bases. Between the trimmed V and J ends, which lost 5 bases and 0 bases, there was a span of 20 bases. From germline, CDR1 is MDHEN and CDR2 SYDVKM. The CDR3 is 17 amino acids. CDR3 bases: TGTGCCAGCAGTCCGACTGAAGGGGCAACAATCTCCTACGAGCAGTACTTC. Translating it yields CASSPTEGATISYEQYF. Complete variable domain (other parts from reference TRBV28 and TRBJ2-7): DVKVTQSSRYLVKRTGEKVFLECVQDMDHENMFWYRQDPGLGLRLIYFSYDVKMKEKGDIPEGYSVSREKKERFSLILESASTNQTSMYLCASSPTEGATISYEQYFGPGTRLTVT.

V is TRBV7-2 and J is TRBJ1-2; perhaps TRBD1 as D (5 bases). Germline CDR1 SGHTA, CDR2 FQGNSA. The V end was cut by 1 base, the J end by 13 bases, with 16 bases between. The CDR3 has 13 residues. The CDR3 is CASSLGGAGRCTF. The CDR3 nucleotides are TGTGCCAGCAGCTTAGGTGGGGCCGGTAGATGCACCTTC. The full variable domain, with the rest looked up from reference TRBV7-2 and TRBJ1-2, is GAGVSQSPSNKVTEKGKDVELRCDPISGHTALYWYRQSLGQGLEFLIYFQGNSAPDKSGLPSDRFSAERTGGSVSTLTIQRTQQEDSAVYLCASSLGGAGRCTFGSGTRLTVV.

The J gene is TRBJ1-4, the V gene TRBV18; D call uncertain. The CDR3 is 17 amino acids. Trimming shortened V by 6 bases and J by 0 bases, and 17 bases separated the two germline ends. The germline CDR1 and CDR2 sequences are KGHSH and LQKENI. CDR3 loop: CASSVQGGRATNEKLFF. The CDR3 DNA sequence: TGTGCCAGCTCTGTACAAGGAGGACGGGCAACTAATGAAAAACTGTTTTTT.

This clone was seen repeatedly, ten times or more. J is TRBJ2-3 and V is TRBV5-1, with D possibly being TRBD1 (6 bases). This CDR3 has 15 residues. V was shortened by 4 bases and J by 8 bases, with 20 bases between the two germline ends. Germline CDR1 reads SGHRS; CDR2 reads YFSETQ. The CDR3 DNA reads as TGCGCCAGCAGCGAGATGACAGGTCTAACGGGTACGCAGTATTTT. Translating it yields CASSEMTGLTGTQYF.

The CDR3 loop is CAISRLAGDYNEQFF. The CDR3, as DNA: TGTGCCATCAGCAGACTAGCGGGAGACTACAATGAGCAGTTCTTC. The V gene is TRBV10-3, the J gene TRBJ2-1, with 12 bases identical to TRBD2. CDR1 ENHRY and CDR2 SYGVKD come from the germline V gene. The CDR3 consists of 15 residues. V lost 6 bases, J lost 3 bases, and 3 bases stayed unmatched.

V usage is TRBV12-3 or TRBV12-4 and J usage is TRBJ2-3, with D hard to call. Trimming shortened V by 3 bases and J by 4 bases, and 2 bases separated the two germline ends. The CDR3 is 11 residues long. The CDR3 nucleotides are TGTGCCAGCAGTTTCGCAGATACGCAGTATTTT. It translates to CASSFADTQYF.

In this sample, this clone turned up a few times. The chain combines TRBV2 with TRBJ1-5; possibly TRBD1 for D (6 bases). The V end lost 6 bases, the J end lost 4 bases, and 19 bases lay between the germline ends. The CDR3 length is 16 residues. Germline values: CDR1 SNHLY, CDR2 FYNNEI. The CDR3 here is CASSSSAGQGNQPQHF. The CDR3 nucleotides are TGTGCCAGCAGCTCCTCCGCAGGGCAGGGGAATCAGCCCCAGCATTTT.

The chain couples TRBV5-1 to TRBJ2-7, with D perhaps TRBD1 (6 bases). V was cut by 3 bases and J by 1 base, with 14 bases left in between. This CDR3 contains 15 residues. The germline V gene encodes CDR1 SGHRS and CDR2 YFSETQ. DNA for the CDR3: TGCGCCAGCAGCTCCGACGGGACATCTTCCTACGAGCAGTACTTC. Residues: CASSSDGTSSYEQYF.

The CDR3 nucleotides are TGTGCCAGCAGCCAAGGACAGGGACTGAACACTGAAGCTTTCTTT. It is translated as CASSQGQGLNTEAFF. V usage is TRBV5-4 and J usage is TRBJ1-1; 8 bases align to TRBD1. CDR3 length: 15 amino acids. The junction had 5 bases not matched to a gene; V was cut back by 4 bases and J by 0 bases. Germline CDR1 reads SGHNT; CDR2 reads YYREEE (reference sequence).

Comments on this clone: Other DNA sequences of this sample code for an identical CDR3. V usage is TRBV7-3 and J usage is TRBJ2-3; the D is unclear. The CDR3 spans 13 residues. Germline CDR1 reads SGHTA; CDR2 reads FQGTGA. Trimming took 3 bases from V and 0 from J, leaving 4 bases between them. The CDR3 region has the DNA TGTGCCAGCAGCTTTTCTAGCACAGATACGCAGTATTTT. It translates to CASSFSSTDTQYF.

The chain joins TRBV14 to TRBJ1-1; D is unresolved. V lost 0 bases and J 4 bases, leaving 9 bases between the germline ends. The V gene's germline CDR1 is SGHDN and CDR2 FVKESK. The CDR3 length is 14 residues. The CDR3: CASSQEGRATEAFF. The CDR3, as DNA: TGTGCCAGCAGCCAAGAGGGGAGGGCCACTGAAGCTTTCTTT.

The V and J genes are TRBV4-3 and TRBJ2-7; weak D call: TRBD1 (7 bases). There are 15 residues in the CDR3. V was pared by 0 bases and J by 4 bases, with 13 bases between. Looked up from germline, CDR1 is LGHNA and CDR2 is YSLEER. In DNA form, the CDR3 reads TGCGCCAGCAGCCAAGATCGGGCAGGGGGGTACGAGCAGTACTTC. Protein sequence: CASSQDRAGGYEQYF.

The rearrangement uses TRBV9 and TRBJ2-7; 8 bases fit TRBD1. Germline V gene lookup returns CDR1 SGDLS and CDR2 YYNGEE. Trimming took 4 bases from V and 2 from J; bases not matched to a gene: 8. CDR3 size: 15 residues. The chain's CDR3 is CASSPGGRGPYEQYF. The DNA of the CDR3 is TGTGCCAGCAGCCCAGGGGGCAGGGGGCCCTACGAGCAGTACTTC.

The rearrangement links TRBV7-2 to TRBJ1-6; D possibly corresponds to TRBD1 (5 bases). Deletions cut 3 bases from V and 0 bases from J, with 6 bases between. This CDR3 has 15 residues. Germline V CDR1 and CDR2: SGHTA, FQGNSA. CDR3 residues: CASSLGGSYNSPLHF. The CDR3 DNA sequence: TGTGCCAGCAGCTTGGGGGGCTCCTATAATTCACCCCTCCACTTT.